Detailed here is one T cell receptor (beta chain). As yet, its antigen is unknown. This sample stems from a study of OX40 agonist ivuxolimab in advanced cancers. Across the study: The study gave patients intravenous ivuxolimab at 0.01 to 10 mg/kg every 2 weeks. Prior checkpoint blockade (anti-PD-1, anti-PD-L1 or anti-CTLA-4) was permitted; 35% to 50% had it. The dose-escalation cohort was about 86% male, with a mean age of around 60 years, ranging roughly 23 to 85.

Data came from immunoSEQ multiplex PCR; TCRdb stores just in-frame clones and leaves some out. The data show 15,000 to 20,000 clones, 75% to 90% seen once. Study-level results: Determination of antigen specificity was not performed for the expanded peripheral T cells.

The ends lost 0 bases at V and 7 bases at J; junction bases unmatched: 6. This CDR3 has 15 amino acids. From germline, CDR1 is MNHNY and CDR2 SVGAGI (reference sequence). The clonotype originates from an adult with an advanced solid tumor such as melanoma, head and neck, liver or kidney cancer. The sequences come from CD4+ or CD8+ T cells sorted from blood, collected in a trial of the OX40 agonist ivuxolimab. This rearrangement joins TRBV6-6 to TRBJ2-1; 7 bases are a match to TRBD2. The chain's CDR3 is CASSYSGSGGNEQFF. CDR3 bases: TGTGCCAGCAGTTACTCGGGGTCCGGGGGGAATGAGCAGTTCTTC.